The clone carrying this TCR beta chain was seen only a few times. The data are from a study of T cells after yellow fever vaccination. CDR3 length equals 15 residues. The V gene's germline CDR1 is SGHTA and CDR2 FQGTGA. Trimming pared 5 bases from V and 3 bases from J, leaving 14 bases between. MiXCR was run by TCRdb on the 5' RACE reads, yielding one entry per CDR3 protein. There are under 250,000 distinct CDR3 sequences in the sample; around 7% occur only once, and roughly 0.9% lies in the top ten. V usage is TRBV7-3 and J usage is TRBJ2-1; the D gene is possibly TRBD2 (5 bases). This material consisted of CD4+ T cells sorted from PBMCs, taken 15 days after the yellow fever booster vaccination. This TCR was sampled from a man between 25 and 39 years old who received the YFV17D yellow fever vaccine. The CDR3 is CASSSGPPLYNEQFF. In DNA, the CDR3 is TGTGCCAGCAGCAGCGGACCACCCCTCTACAATGAGCAGTTCTTC.